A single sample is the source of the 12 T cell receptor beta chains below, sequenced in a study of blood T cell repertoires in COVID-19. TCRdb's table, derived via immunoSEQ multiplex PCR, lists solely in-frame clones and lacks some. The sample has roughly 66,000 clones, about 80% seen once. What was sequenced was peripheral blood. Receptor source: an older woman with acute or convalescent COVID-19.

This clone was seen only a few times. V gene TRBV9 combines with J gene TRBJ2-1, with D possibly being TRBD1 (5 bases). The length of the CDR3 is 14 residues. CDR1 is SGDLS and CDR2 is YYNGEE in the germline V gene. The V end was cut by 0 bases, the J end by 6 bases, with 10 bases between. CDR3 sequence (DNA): TGTGCCAGCAGCGTAGGGAACAGGCTCAATGAGCAGTTCTTC. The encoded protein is CASSVGNRLNEQFF.

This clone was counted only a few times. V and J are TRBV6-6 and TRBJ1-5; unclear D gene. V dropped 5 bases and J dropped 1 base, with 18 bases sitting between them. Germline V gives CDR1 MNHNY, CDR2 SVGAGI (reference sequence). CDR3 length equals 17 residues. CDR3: CASSPSGWVGSNQPQHF. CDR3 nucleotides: TGTGCCAGCAGTCCCTCGGGGTGGGTCGGGAGCAATCAGCCCCAGCATTTT.

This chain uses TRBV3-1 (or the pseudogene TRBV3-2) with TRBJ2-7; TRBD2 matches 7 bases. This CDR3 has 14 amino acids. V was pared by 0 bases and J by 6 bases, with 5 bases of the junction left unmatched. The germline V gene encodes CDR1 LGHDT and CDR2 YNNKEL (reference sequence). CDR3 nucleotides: TGTGCCAGCAGCCAAGATACCAGCGGGGCCGAGCAGTACTTC. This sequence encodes CASSQDTSGAEQYF.

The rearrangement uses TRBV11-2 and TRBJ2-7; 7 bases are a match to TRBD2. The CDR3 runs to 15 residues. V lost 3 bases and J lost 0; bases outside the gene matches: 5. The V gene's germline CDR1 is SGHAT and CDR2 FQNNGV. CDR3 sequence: CASSLGSGASYEQYF. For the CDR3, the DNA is TGTGCCAGCAGCTTGGGGAGCGGGGCCTCCTACGAGCAGTACTTC.

The CDR3 loop reads CASRATGNSPLHF. The CDR3 nucleotides read TGTGCCAGCAGGGCAACAGGGAATTCACCCCTCCACTTT. This chain joins TRBV2 and TRBJ1-6; tentative D call: TRBD1 (6 bases). This CDR3 spans 13 amino acids. V was trimmed by 6 bases and J by 7 bases, leaving 10 bases between them. Germline V gives CDR1 SNHLY, CDR2 FYNNEI.

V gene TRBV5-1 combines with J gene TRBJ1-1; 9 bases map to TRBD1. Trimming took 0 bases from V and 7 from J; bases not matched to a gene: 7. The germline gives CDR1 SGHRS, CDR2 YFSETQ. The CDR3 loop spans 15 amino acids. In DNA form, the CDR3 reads TGCGCCAGCAGCTTGGGGACAGGGGCCCAAGGTGAAGCTTTCTTT. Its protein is CASSLGTGAQGEAFF.

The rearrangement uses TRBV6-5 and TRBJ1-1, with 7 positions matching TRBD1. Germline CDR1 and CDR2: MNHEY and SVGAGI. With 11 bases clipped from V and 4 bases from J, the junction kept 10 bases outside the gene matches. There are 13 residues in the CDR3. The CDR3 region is CAGSGQTSTEAFF. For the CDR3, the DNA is TGTGCCGGGTCGGGACAGACCTCCACTGAAGCTTTCTTT.

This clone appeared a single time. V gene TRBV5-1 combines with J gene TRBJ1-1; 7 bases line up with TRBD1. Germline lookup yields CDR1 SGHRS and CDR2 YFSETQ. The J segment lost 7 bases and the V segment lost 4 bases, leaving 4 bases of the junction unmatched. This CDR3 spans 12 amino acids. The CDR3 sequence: CASSQRQGEAFF. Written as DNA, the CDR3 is TGCGCCAGCAGCCAGCGACAGGGTGAAGCTTTCTTT.

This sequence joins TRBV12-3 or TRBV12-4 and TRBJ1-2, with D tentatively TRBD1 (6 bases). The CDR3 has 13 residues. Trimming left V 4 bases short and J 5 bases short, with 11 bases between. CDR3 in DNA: TGTGCCAGCAGTTCCACGACAGGATATGGCTACACCTTC. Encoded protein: CASSSTTGYGYTF.

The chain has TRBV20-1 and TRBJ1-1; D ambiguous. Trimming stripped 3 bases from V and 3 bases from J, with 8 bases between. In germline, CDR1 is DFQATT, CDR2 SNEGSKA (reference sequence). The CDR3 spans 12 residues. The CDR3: CSASFGYTEAFF. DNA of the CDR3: TGCAGTGCTAGTTTCGGTTACACTGAAGCTTTCTTT.

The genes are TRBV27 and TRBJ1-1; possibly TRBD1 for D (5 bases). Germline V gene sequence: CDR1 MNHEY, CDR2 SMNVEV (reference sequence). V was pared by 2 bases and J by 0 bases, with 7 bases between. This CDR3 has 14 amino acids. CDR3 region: CASSLQGLNTEAFF. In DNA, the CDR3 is TGTGCCAGCAGTTTACAGGGATTGAACACTGAAGCTTTCTTT.

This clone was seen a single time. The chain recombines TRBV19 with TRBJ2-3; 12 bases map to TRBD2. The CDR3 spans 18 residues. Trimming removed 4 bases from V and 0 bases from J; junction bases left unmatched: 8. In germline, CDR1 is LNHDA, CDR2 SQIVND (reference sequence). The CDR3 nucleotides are TGTGCCAGTAGTAAACTAGCGGGGGGTTCGTGGAGCACAGATACGCAGTATTTT. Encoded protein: CASSKLAGGSWSTDTQYF.